This T cell receptor (beta chain) emerged from a study of regulatory T cells in long-lasting Graves disease (TCRdb year 2021). Study-level background: Persistent Graves' disease meant more than 5 years of antithyroid drug treatment with TSH receptor autoantibodies that stayed positive. Peripheral blood TCR sequencing and RNA sequencing compared persistent Graves' disease patients with newly diagnosed Graves' disease patients. The study was conducted in China and was registered as a clinical trial. A total of 33 samples underwent TCR sequencing, from some 13 patients with persistent Graves' disease and roughly 20 patients with newly diagnosed Graves' disease. On average, persistent Graves' disease patients in the clinical cohort had been on antithyroid drugs for about 9.7 years. What the work shows at the level of the full study, not this receptor alone: Compared with newly diagnosed patients, persistent Graves' disease patients had lower TCR Shannon entropy and fewer highly expanded clones, which suggests clonal expansion. A larger number of public clonotypes was shared among persistent patients (around 3,000) than among newly diagnosed patients (around 870). TRBV28, TRBJ1-2 and TRBJ2-5 were preferentially used in persistent disease, while TRBV20-1 and TRBJ2-1 were favored in newly diagnosed disease. Sequencing and analysis were restricted to the TCR beta chain. The study examined only peripheral blood because the primary lesion, thyroid tissue, could not be accessed. The authors noted that the small sample size was a limitation that may lower accuracy.

The CDR3 runs 13 residues from the cysteine to the phenylalanine. Only CDR3 DNA is held: 39 bases, read in frame from base 1. CDR1 and CDR2, looked up from the germline V gene, are ENHRY and SYGVKD. V drops 8 bases and J drops 4 bases, leaving 14 bases in between. This clonotype has a count of ten or more. The antigen it binds to is not known. No quality values exist for individual bases; no much larger clone is one base distant. The receptor library was made with multiplex PCR. Sequenced on an Illumina HiSeq 4000. To build TCR beta libraries, CDR3 regions were amplified by Arm-PCR using iRepertoire HTBI primers. PCR products were gel purified before sequencing. On the study's bioinformatics: Gene usage analysis of CDR3 amino acid clonotypes relied on the roughly 60 TRBV and over 13 TRBJ segments identified across samples. Filtered high-quality paired reads were merged into contigs using COPE and FqMerger. BLAST was used to align contigs to IMGT TRBV, TRBD and TRBJ reference genes, and CDR3 was defined according to IMGT. Any clonotype with a frequency above 0.1% was classified as a highly expanded clone. Repertoire diversity was measured by Shannon entropy, and V-J evenness by the Gini coefficient. A clonotype found in more than one individual was treated as public. TCRdb took the public reads, trimmed them with fastp at Q25, ran MiXCR for clone calling and kept in-frame beta chains. Each entry is one CDR3 protein sequence, shown with its most common DNA and genes. TCRdb's processing, not the authors' own work, is the source of the V and J calls. Within this sample are about 290,000 distinct CDR3 sequences, with 20% to 25% of them counted one time only. The ten top clones hold about 61% of the sample.

What this sample's time point label stands for: persistent/refractory GD, antithyroid drugs over 5 years with positive TRAb. For both TCR sequencing and RNA sequencing, RNA was extracted from PBMCs using TRIzol. The diagnosis of Graves' disease followed American Thyroid Association guidelines. Patients for the study were recruited at an endocrinology department in Xi'an, China. Each patient gave about 10 milliliters of peripheral blood, collected in an EDTA anticoagulant tube. Ficoll Paque Plus density gradient separation was used to isolate PBMCs, and no further T cell sorting was performed. RNA quality was checked with an Agilent 2100 Bioanalyzer and agarose gel, and concentration with a NanoDrop 2000.

The sequenced sample was peripheral blood mononuclear cells (PBMCs), obtained when the disease was refractory, from a patient treated with antithyroid drugs. This TCR derives from a female donor with Graves disease. This receptor chain uses TRBV10-3 and TRBJ1-1, with no D gene named confidently. The DNA reads TGTGCCATCTCGCACTTCAATGGCACTGAAGCTTTCTTT. This sequence encodes CAISHFNGTEAFF.